This T cell receptor beta chain was recorded in a study of OX40 agonist ivuxolimab in advanced cancers. Study summary: Clinicians treated patients with ivuxolimab, an agonistic anti-OX40 (CD134) antibody. Ivuxolimab was delivered to patients intravenously every 2 weeks at doses spanning 0.01 to 10 mg/kg.

Libraries were prepared by immunoSEQ multiplex PCR; TCRdb keeps only in-frame clonotypes and omits some of them. This table has tens of thousands of clones, 88% appearing once. In the case of this clone: Its matching antigen is unknown.

Whole-study findings and limits: It was not determined which antigens were specifically recognized by the peripheral T cells that had undergone clonal expansion. Clonal expansion by week 6 occurred in CD4+ and CD8+ blood T cells (at 0.1 to 3.0 mg/kg).

The CDR3 has 14 amino acids. Germline-derived CDR1 and CDR2 are LGHNA and YSLEER. The V and J ends lost 3 bases and 2 bases, in that order; junction bases with no gene match: 2. The rearrangement joins TRBV4-3 to TRBJ2-7, with TRBD1 matching 9 bases. The clonotype was recovered from an adult with an advanced solid tumor such as melanoma, head and neck, liver or kidney cancer. This specimen consisted of CD4+ or CD8+ T cells sorted from blood, obtained in a trial of the OX40 agonist ivuxolimab. CDR3: CASSQNRGPYEQYF. CDR3 DNA sequence: TGCGCCAGCAGCCAGAACAGGGGGCCCTACGAGCAGTACTTC.